This T cell receptor (beta chain) was captured by sequencing in a study of monozygotic twins with inflammatory bowel disease. The study's findings and limits: IBD patients exhibited fewer clonotypes shared with other individuals than healthy twins, particularly with disease activity.

TCRdb reprocessed the 5' RACE reads; each CDR3 protein has one entry and no DNA is given. The sample's table shows a few hundred thousand distinct CDR3 sequences. Germline V gene sequence: CDR1 SGHRS, CDR2 YFSETQ. The CDR3 sequence is 14 residues long. Comment on this clonotype: What it recognizes is unknown.

The sequencing input was blood. This receptor was taken from a human donor with ulcerative colitis or Crohn's disease, or a healthy co-twin of an affected twin (not recorded which). The V gene is TRBV5-1, the J gene TRBJ2-3; with no DNA, the TCRdb D assignment of TRBD1 cannot be verified. This CDR3 is CASSSSSGADTQYF. The whole variable domain, remainder taken from reference TRBV5-1 and TRBJ2-3, is KAGVTQTPRYLIKTRGQQVTLSCSPISGHRSVSWYQQTPGQGLQFLFEYFSETQRNKGNFPGRFSGRQFSNSRSEMNVSTLELGDSALYLCASSSSSGADTQYFGPGTRLTVL.